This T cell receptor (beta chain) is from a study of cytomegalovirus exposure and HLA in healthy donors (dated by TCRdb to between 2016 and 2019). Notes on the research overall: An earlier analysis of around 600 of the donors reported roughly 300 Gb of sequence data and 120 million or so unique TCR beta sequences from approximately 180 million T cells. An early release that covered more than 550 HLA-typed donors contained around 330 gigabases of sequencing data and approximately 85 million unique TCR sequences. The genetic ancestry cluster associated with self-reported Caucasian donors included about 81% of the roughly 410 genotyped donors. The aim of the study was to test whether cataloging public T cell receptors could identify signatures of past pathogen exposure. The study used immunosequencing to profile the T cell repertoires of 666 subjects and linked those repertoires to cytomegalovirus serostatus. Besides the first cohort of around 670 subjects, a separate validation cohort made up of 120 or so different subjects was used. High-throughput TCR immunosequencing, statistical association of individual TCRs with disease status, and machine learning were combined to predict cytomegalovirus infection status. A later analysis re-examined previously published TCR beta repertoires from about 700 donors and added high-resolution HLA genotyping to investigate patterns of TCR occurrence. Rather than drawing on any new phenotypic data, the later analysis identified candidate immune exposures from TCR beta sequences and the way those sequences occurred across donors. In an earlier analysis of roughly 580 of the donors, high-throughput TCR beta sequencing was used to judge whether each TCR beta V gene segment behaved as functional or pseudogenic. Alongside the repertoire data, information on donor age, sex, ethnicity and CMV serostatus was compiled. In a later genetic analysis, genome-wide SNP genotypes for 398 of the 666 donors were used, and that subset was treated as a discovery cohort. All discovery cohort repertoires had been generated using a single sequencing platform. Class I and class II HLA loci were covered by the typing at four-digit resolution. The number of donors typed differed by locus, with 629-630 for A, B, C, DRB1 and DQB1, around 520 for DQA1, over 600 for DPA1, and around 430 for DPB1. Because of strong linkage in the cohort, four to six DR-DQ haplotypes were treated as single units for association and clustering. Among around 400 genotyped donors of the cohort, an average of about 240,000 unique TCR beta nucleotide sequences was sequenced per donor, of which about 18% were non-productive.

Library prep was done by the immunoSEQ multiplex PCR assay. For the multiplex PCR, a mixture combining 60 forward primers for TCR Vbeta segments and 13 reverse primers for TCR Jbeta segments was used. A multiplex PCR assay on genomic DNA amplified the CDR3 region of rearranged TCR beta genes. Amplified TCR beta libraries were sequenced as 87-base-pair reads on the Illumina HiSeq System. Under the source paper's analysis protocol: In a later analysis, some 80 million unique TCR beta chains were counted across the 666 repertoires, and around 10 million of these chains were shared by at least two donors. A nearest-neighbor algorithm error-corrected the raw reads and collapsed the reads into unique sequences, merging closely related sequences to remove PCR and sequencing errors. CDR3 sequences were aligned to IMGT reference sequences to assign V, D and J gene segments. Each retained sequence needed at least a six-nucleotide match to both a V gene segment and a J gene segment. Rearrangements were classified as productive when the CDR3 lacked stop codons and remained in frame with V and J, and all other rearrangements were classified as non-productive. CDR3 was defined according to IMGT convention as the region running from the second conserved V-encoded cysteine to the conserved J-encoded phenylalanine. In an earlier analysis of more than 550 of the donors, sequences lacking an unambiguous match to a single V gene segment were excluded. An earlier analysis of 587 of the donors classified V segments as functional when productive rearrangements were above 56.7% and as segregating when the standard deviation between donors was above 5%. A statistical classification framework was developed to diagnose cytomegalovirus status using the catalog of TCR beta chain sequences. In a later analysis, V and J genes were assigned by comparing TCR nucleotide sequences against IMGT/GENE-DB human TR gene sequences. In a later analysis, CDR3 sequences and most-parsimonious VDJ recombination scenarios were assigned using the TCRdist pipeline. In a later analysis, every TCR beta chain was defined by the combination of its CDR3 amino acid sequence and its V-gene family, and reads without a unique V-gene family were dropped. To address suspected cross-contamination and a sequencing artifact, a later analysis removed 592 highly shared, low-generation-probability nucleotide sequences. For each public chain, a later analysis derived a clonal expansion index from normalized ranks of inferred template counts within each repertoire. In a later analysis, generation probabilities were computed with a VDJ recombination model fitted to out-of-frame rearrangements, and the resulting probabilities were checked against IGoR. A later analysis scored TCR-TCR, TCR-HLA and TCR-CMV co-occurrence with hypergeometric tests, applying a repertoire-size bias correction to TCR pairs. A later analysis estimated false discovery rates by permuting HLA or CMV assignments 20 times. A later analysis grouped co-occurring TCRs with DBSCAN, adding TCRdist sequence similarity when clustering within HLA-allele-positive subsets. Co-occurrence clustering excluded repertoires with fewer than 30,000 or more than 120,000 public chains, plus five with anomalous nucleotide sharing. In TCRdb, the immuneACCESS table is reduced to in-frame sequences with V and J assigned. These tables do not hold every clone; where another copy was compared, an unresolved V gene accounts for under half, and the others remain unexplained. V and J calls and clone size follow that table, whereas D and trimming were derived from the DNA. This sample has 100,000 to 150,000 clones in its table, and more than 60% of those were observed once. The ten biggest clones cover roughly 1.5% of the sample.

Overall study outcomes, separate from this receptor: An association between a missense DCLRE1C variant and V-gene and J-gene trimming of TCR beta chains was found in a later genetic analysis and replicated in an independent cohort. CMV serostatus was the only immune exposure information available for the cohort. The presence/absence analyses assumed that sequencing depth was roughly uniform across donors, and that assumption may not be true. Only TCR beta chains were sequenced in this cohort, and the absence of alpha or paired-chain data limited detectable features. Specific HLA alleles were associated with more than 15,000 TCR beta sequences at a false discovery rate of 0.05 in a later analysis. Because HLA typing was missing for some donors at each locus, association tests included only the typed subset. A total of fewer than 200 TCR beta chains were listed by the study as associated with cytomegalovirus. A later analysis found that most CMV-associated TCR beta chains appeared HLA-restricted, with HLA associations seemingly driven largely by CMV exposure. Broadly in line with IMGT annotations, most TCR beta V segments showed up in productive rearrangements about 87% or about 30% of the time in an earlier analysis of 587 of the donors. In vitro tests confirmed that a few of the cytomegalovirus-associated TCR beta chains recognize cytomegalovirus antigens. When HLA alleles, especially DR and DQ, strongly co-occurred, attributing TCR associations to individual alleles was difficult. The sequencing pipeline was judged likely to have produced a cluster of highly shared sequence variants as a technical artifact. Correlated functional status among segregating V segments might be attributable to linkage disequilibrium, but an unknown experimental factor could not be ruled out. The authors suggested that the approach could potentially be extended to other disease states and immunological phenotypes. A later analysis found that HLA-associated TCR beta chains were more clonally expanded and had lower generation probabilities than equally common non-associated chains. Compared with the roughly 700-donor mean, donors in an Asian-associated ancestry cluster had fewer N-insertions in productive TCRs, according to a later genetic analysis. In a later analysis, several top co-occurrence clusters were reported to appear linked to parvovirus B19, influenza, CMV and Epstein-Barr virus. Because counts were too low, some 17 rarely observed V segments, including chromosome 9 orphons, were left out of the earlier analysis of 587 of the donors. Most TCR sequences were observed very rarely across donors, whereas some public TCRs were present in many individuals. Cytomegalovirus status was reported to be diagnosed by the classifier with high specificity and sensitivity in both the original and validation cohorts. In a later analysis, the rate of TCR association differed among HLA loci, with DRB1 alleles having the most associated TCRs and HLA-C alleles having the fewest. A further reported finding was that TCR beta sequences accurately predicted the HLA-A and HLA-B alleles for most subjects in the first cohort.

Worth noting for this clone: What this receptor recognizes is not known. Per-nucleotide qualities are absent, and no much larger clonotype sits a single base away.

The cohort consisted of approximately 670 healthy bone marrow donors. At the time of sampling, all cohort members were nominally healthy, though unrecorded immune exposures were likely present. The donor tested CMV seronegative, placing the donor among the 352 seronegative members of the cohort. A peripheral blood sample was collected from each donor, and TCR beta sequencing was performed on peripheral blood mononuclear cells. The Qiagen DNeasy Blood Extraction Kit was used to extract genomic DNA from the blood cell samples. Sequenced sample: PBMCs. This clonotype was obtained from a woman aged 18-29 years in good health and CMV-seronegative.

The sequenced DNA is TGCAGCGTTGGAAGACAGGGGCCCAACTATGGCTACACCTTC. It translates to CSVGRQGPNYGYTF. The chain uses TRBV29-1 and TRBJ1-2; 8 central bases correspond to TRBD1. The junction shows trimming of 4 bases on V and 2 bases on J, and the gene matches do not reach 6 bases of it. The CDR3 goes from the cysteine to the phenylalanine over 14 residues. The kept DNA is CDR3 alone, 42 bases in frame from the first base. The germline V gene sets CDR1 to SQVTM and CDR2 to ANQGSEA.